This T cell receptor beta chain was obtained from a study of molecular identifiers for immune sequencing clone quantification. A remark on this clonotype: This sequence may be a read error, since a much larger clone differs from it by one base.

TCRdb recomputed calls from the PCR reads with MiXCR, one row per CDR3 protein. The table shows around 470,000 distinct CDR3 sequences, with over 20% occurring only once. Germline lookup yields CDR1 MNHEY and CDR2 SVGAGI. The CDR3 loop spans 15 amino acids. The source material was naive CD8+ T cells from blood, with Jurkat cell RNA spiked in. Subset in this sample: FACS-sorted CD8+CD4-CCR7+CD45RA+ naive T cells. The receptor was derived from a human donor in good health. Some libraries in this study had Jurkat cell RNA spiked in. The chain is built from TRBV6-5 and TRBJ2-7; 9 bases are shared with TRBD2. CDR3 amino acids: CASSHSGLAGYEQYF. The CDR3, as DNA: TGTGCCAGCAGTCACTCGGGACTAGCCGGGTACGAGCAGTACTTC.